Listed below are T cell receptor beta chains from one sample, sequenced in a study of CD8+CD57+ T cells in acquired aplastic anemia. TCRdb re-analysed the reads in MiXCR, keeping a single row per CDR3 protein. The table has approximately 170,000 distinct CDR3 sequences, roughly half seen once. Material: sorted CD4+, CD8+, or CD8+CD57+ T cells (not recorded which) from PBMCs. These receptor sequences come from a human donor in good health, serving as a control. Both conserved end residues are part of each CDR3. D genes are given only for firm matches. Clone size is given for some rows only: seen once, a few or many times, or a class if the clone is expanded.

CANYDRPGYGYTF	TGTGCCAACTACGACAGGCCGGGGTATGGCTACACCTTC	many	.	TRBV9	TRBJ1-2
CATSRDRTSETQYF	TGTGCCACCAGCAGGGATCGGACTAGCGAGACCCAGTACTTC	.	TRBD2	TRBV15	TRBJ2-5
CASSIEGTGTGGVGIQYF	TGTGCCAGTAGTATAGAGGGAACCGGGACAGGGGGCGTCGGCATTCAGTACTTC	.	TRBD1	TRBV19	TRBJ2-4
CASSSGQGIYGYTF	TGTGCCAGTAGCTCGGGACAGGGAATCTATGGCTACACCTTC	many	TRBD1	TRBV19	TRBJ1-2
CATHSRIPEAFF	TGTGCCACCCATTCAAGGATCCCTGAAGCTTTCTTT	.	.	TRBV24-1	TRBJ1-1
CSAQRDSLFGEQYF	TGCAGTGCCCAGCGGGACAGCCTTTTTGGCGAGCAGTACTTC	.	.	TRBV20-1	TRBJ2-7
CASARQFAAFF	TGTGCCAGCGCACGACAGTTTGCAGCTTTCTTT	many	.	TRBV28	TRBJ1-1
CATSRADLQPQHF	TGTGCCACCAGCAGAGCGGACCTTCAGCCCCAGCATTTT	.	.	TRBV15	TRBJ1-5
CASSYSVLTPLHF	TGTGCCAGCAGTTACTCTGTGCTCACCCCCCTCCACTTT	many	.	TRBV6-5	TRBJ1-6
CASSPIRENDSPLHF	TGTGCCAGTAGTCCGATCAGGGAAAACGATTCACCCCTCCACTTT	.	.	TRBV19	TRBJ1-6
CASSQGWDRGSSYEQYF	TGCGCCAGCAGCCAAGGTTGGGACAGGGGGAGCTCCTACGAGCAGTACTTC	many	TRBD1	TRBV4-3	TRBJ2-7
CATSAQDRFNQPQHF	TGTGCCACCAGTGCCCAAGACAGGTTCAATCAGCCCCAGCATTTT	.	.	TRBV24-1	TRBJ1-5
CASSAPLFGYTF	TGTGCCAGCAGTGCTCCCCTTTTTGGCTACACCTTC	.	.	TRBV25-1	TRBJ1-2
CASRQTASGNTIYF	TGTGCCAGCAGACAGACAGCCTCTGGAAACACCATATATTTT	many	.	TRBV4-2	TRBJ1-3
CASSALPISGYTF	TGTGCCAGTAGCGCTCTCCCTATCTCCGGCTACACCTTC	many	.	TRBV19	TRBJ1-2
CASSKGMNTEAFF	TGTGCCAGCAGTAAGGGCATGAACACTGAAGCTTTCTTT	.	.	TRBV2	TRBJ1-1
CASSPGRAYGYTF	TGTGCCAGCAGCCCGGGACGGGCCTATGGCTACACCTTC	.	.	TRBV14	TRBJ1-2
CASSSTATDTQYF	TGTGCCAGCAGCTCTACAGCGACAGATACGCAGTATTTT	.	.	TRBV14	TRBJ2-3
CASRWFSGGPSSYNEQFF	TGTGCCAGCAGATGGTTTAGCGGGGGGCCGAGCTCCTACAATGAGCAGTTCTTC	many	TRBD2	TRBV7-9	TRBJ2-1
CASSIGTGIYEQYF	TGTGCCAGCAGTATCGGGACAGGAATCTACGAGCAGTACTTC	.	TRBD1	TRBV12-3/TRBV12-4	TRBJ2-7
CASSFGVGNTGELFF	TGTGCCAGCAGTTTCGGGGTAGGCAACACCGGGGAGCTGTTTTTT	many	.	TRBV12-3/TRBV12-4	TRBJ2-2
CASSTQLSTDTQYF	TGTGCCAGTAGTACCCAACTATCGACAGATACGCAGTATTTT	many	.	TRBV19	TRBJ2-3
CASRGTGETEAFF	TGCGCCAGCCGGGGGACAGGGGAGACTGAAGCTTTCTTT	.	TRBD1	TRBV4-1	TRBJ1-1
CSVRDSSYGYTF	TGCAGCGTTAGGGACAGTTCATATGGCTACACCTTC	few	TRBD1	TRBV29-1	TRBJ1-2
CASTRTAYGYTF	TGTGCCAGCACCAGGACAGCTTATGGCTACACCTTC	few	.	TRBV28	TRBJ1-2
CASSAQQGLQGYTF	TGTGCCAGCAGCGCCCAACAGGGCTTACAGGGCTACACCTTC	many	.	TRBV9	TRBJ1-2
CASNRGGGFYEQYF	TGTGCCAGTAATCGTGGCGGGGGCTTCTACGAGCAGTACTTC	many	.	TRBV19	TRBJ2-7
CASTRSGRVGELFF	TGTGCCAGCACCCGTTCAGGGAGGGTCGGGGAGCTGTTTTTT	.	TRBD2	TRBV5-5	TRBJ2-2
CASSFQMGLGTEAFF	TGTGCCAGCAGCTTTCAGATGGGGTTGGGGACTGAAGCTTTCTTT	many	.	TRBV7-9	TRBJ1-1
CASSQPTGGSPLHF	TGTGCCAGCAGCCAGCCCACAGGGGGCTCACCCCTCCACTTT	few	TRBD1	TRBV7-2	TRBJ1-6
CASSLGGDSSYEQYF	TGTGCCAGCAGCTTAGGGGGGGACAGCTCCTACGAGCAGTACTTC	many	.	TRBV11-3	TRBJ2-7
CASSEDGQGHPYEQYF	TGTGCCAGCAGTGAAGATGGACAGGGGCATCCCTACGAGCAGTACTTC	.	TRBD1	TRBV25-1	TRBJ2-7
CAITSGDGTEAFF	TGTGCCATCACCTCGGGGGACGGGACTGAAGCTTTCTTT	.	.	TRBV10-3	TRBJ1-1
CASRSDRGADMNTEAFF	TGTGCCAGCAGATCCGACAGGGGCGCAGACATGAACACTGAAGCTTTCTTT	.	TRBD1	TRBV6-1	TRBJ1-1
CSVEGQGSYEHF	TGCAGCGTTGAGGGACAGGGTTCCTACGAGCATTTT	.	TRBD1	TRBV29-1	TRBJ1-5
CASSLSVSTGELFF	TGTGCCAGCAGTCTTAGCGTAAGCACCGGGGAGCTGTTTTTT	.	.	TRBV11-1	TRBJ2-2
CASSLQGVGNQPQHF	TGTGCCAGCAGCTTGCAGGGGGTGGGCAATCAGCCCCAGCATTTT	.	TRBD1	TRBV5-5	TRBJ1-5
CASSERGTRGSRNEQFF	TGTGCCAGCAGTGAAAGAGGTACCAGGGGCTCTCGCAATGAGCAGTTCTTC	.	.	TRBV2	TRBJ2-1
CAISESEMGGYTF	TGTGCCATCAGTGAGTCGGAAATGGGTGGCTACACCTTC	.	.	TRBV10-3	TRBJ1-2
CATSDMTGTLETQYF	TGTGCCACCAGTGATATGACAGGGACGCTAGAGACCCAGTACTTC	.	TRBD1	TRBV24-1	TRBJ2-5
CASSSGGTNTEAFF	TGTGCCAGCAGTTCCGGGGGGACGAACACTGAAGCTTTCTTT	.	.	TRBV11-2	TRBJ1-1
CATRTGLGDNEQFF	TGTGCCACCAGAACAGGTTTGGGTGACAATGAGCAGTTCTTC	many	.	TRBV24-1	TRBJ2-1
CASSQDTAGQGTYEQYF	TGTGCCAGCAGCCAAGATACGGCGGGACAGGGAACCTACGAGCAGTACTTC	.	TRBD1	TRBV7-3	TRBJ2-7
CSARNQGAQGAFF	TGCAGTGCTAGAAACCAGGGGGCGCAGGGAGCTTTCTTT	many	TRBD1	TRBV20-1	TRBJ1-1
CASRGPGQENTGELFF	TGTGCCAGTAGAGGACCGGGACAGGAGAACACCGGGGAGCTGTTTTTT	.	TRBD1	TRBV19	TRBJ2-2
CSAGGVQETQYF	TGCAGTGCCGGGGGGGTCCAAGAGACCCAGTACTTC	.	TRBD2	TRBV20-1	TRBJ2-5
CASSRGANRFSAFF	TGTGCCAGTAGTAGGGGGGCGAACAGGTTCTCGGCTTTCTTT	.	.	TRBV19	TRBJ1-1
CASSEAPGVRGQPQHF	TGTGCCAGCAGTGAAGCACCAGGGGTAAGGGGTCAGCCCCAGCATTTT	many	.	TRBV6-1	TRBJ1-5
CSASSTEDSFYNSPLHF	TGCAGTGCTAGTAGTACCGAGGACAGCTTCTATAATTCACCCCTCCACTTT	many	.	TRBV20-1	TRBJ1-6
CASSRTTGTANSPLHF	TGTGCCAGCAGCCGTACCACTGGGACCGCTAATTCACCCCTCCACTTT	many	.	TRBV7-8	TRBJ1-6
CASSLIDPLGYTF	TGTGCCAGCAGCTTAATTGACCCTTTGGGCTACACCTTC	many	.	TRBV5-8	TRBJ1-2
CAISESGTADYEQYF	TGTGCCATCAGTGAGAGCGGGACCGCGGACTACGAGCAGTACTTC	.	TRBD2	TRBV10-3	TRBJ2-7
CASSGGGAGNAQFF	TGCGCCAGCAGCGGCGGGGGGGCCGGAAATGCGCAGTTCTTC	.	TRBD2	TRBV5-1	TRBJ2-1
CASRIGGTESYNEQFF	TGTGCCAGCAGGATCGGAGGGACAGAGAGCTACAATGAGCAGTTCTTC	few	.	TRBV24-1	TRBJ2-1